These 29 T cell receptor beta chains were all obtained from the same sample, sequenced in a study of CD8 T cells in ankylosing spondylitis (dated by TCRdb to 2016 to 2017). To prepare the library, 5' RACE was applied. Sequencing relied on an Illumina HiSeq 2500. Starting from the raw public reads, TCRdb applied fastp trimming at Q25, assembled clones with MiXCR and retained in-frame beta chains. Every CDR3 protein is listed once, alongside the most common genes and DNA of its rows. The sample yields about 360,000 distinct CDR3 sequences; approximately 22% were counted once. Clones ranked in the top ten supply around 13% of the sample. Sequenced: blood, either unsorted or a sorted T cell fraction (not recorded which). These receptors were obtained from a male donor with ankylosing spondylitis or in good health (not recorded which).

The rearrangement links TRBV4-1 to TRBJ1-2, with D perhaps TRBD1 (5 bases). Germline values: CDR1 MGHRA, CDR2 YSYEKL. The CDR3 spans 15 residues. Deletions cut 0 bases from V and 0 bases from J, with 8 bases between. The CDR3 DNA is TGCGCCAGCAGCCAAGAAGGAGGGGCTAACTATGGCTACACCTTC. Protein product: CASSQEGGANYGYTF.

The chain couples TRBV6-5 to TRBJ2-7; possibly TRBD1 or TRBD2 for D (6 bases each). The CDR3 runs 15 residues. Trimming removed 0 bases at V and 3 bases at J, with 12 bases between. Germline V CDR1 and CDR2: MNHEY, SVGAGI. The CDR3 sequence is CASSYSTGLLYEQYF. CDR3 sequence (DNA): TGTGCCAGCAGTTACTCGACAGGACTACTCTACGAGCAGTACTTC.

The gene calls are TRBV5-1 and TRBJ2-1, with unresolved D. The CDR3 consists of 16 residues. Looked up from germline, CDR1 is SGHRS and CDR2 is YFSETQ. Trimming took off 2 bases at V and 0 bases at J, with 12 bases between the two ends. The CDR3: CASSLPKESSYNEQFF. The CDR3 bases are TGCGCCAGCAGCTTACCGAAGGAGAGCTCCTACAATGAGCAGTTCTTC.

The chain carries TRBV7-2 and TRBJ2-5, with D possibly TRBD1 on 5 matching bases. Looked up from germline, CDR1 is SGHTA and CDR2 is FQGNSA. CDR3 length: 15 amino acids. The V end was cut by 1 base, the J end by 2 bases, with 11 bases between. CDR3: CASSLGGAGQETQYF. CDR3 nucleotides: TGTGCCAGCAGCTTAGGGGGTGCAGGGCAAGAGACCCAGTACTTC. Supplemented by reference TRBV7-2 and TRBJ2-5, the full variable domain reads GAGVSQSPSNKVTEKGKDVELRCDPISGHTALYWYRQSLGQGLEFLIYFQGNSAPDKSGLPSDRFSAERTGGSVSTLTIQRTQQEDSAVYLCASSLGGAGQETQYFGPGTRLLVL.

CDR3: CASSQDQGTGLKTQYF. CDR3 DNA sequence: TGCGCCAGCAGCCAAGATCAAGGGACAGGGTTGAAGACCCAGTACTTC. The chain uses TRBV4-1 and TRBJ2-5; 9 bases are a match to TRBD1. The CDR3 consists of 16 residues. Trimming at V came to 0 bases and at J to 6 bases, leaving 8 bases not matched to a gene. Germline CDR1 and CDR2: MGHRA and YSYEKL.

This clonotype was picked up many times. This sequence joins TRBV5-1 and TRBJ1-2; tentative D call: TRBD1 (6 bases). Trimming took 4 bases from V and 4 from J, leaving 14 bases between them. The CDR3 length is 14 residues. In germline, CDR1 is SGHRS, CDR2 YFSETQ. The CDR3 reads CASSLSRDTYGYTF. In DNA, the CDR3 is TGCGCCAGCAGCCTCTCCCGGGACACCTATGGCTACACCTTC.

This chain uses TRBV20-1 with TRBJ2-7; perhaps D is TRBD1 or TRBD2 (5 bases each). The CDR3 consists of 16 residues. V gave up 0 bases and J gave up 0 bases, with 15 bases separating them. CDR1 and CDR2 from the germline V gene are DFQATT and SNEGSKA (reference sequence). In DNA, the CDR3 is TGCAGTGCTAGAGAACCACCGGTGGGGGTCTCCTACGAGCAGTACTTC. Translated, it gives CSAREPPVGVSYEQYF.

The chain employs TRBV6-1 and TRBJ2-5; possible D gene TRBD1, 6 bases. V was clipped by 7 bases and J by 4 bases, with 16 bases between them. The CDR3 is 14 residues long. Per germline, CDR1 MNHNS and CDR2 SASEGT. The CDR3 loop reads CASTLNRATETQYF. CDR3 DNA sequence: TGTGCCAGCACCCTCAACAGGGCCACAGAGACCCAGTACTTC.

The gene calls are TRBV21-1 and TRBJ2-2; the table names TRBD1, a call not compared with the DNA. TRBV21-1 is a pseudogene segment. The CDR3 consists of 16 residues. The CDR3, as DNA: TGTGCCAGCAGCAATGTGCGCAGGGGAGACACCGGGGAGCTGTTTTTT. It yields the protein CASSNVRRGDTGELFF.

The chain carries TRBV12-3 or TRBV12-4 and TRBJ1-5; D is unclear. Trimming took 1 base from V and 5 from J, leaving 9 bases between them. The CDR3 sequence is 14 residues long. CDR3 sequence: CASSLGGRDQPQHF. The CDR3 DNA follows: TGTGCCAGCAGTTTAGGCGGCCGCGATCAGCCCCAGCATTTT.

The V and J genes are TRBV4-1 and TRBJ2-1; TRBD2 matches 10 bases. Per germline, CDR1 MGHRA and CDR2 YSYEKL. This CDR3 spans 18 amino acids. The ends lost 3 bases at V and 6 bases at J; junction bases unmatched: 14. As DNA, the CDR3 is TGCGCCAGCAGCCATCCTACCCTTCCGGCTAGCGGGGGCAATGAGCAGTTCTTC. This gives the protein CASSHPTLPASGGNEQFF.

The gene calls are TRBV12-3 or TRBV12-4 and TRBJ2-7, with 14 bases identical to TRBD2. V trimming: 7 bases; J trimming: 5 bases; junction bases outside the gene matches: 4. The CDR3 length is 14 residues. In DNA, the CDR3 is TGTGCCAGCACCTCGACTAGCGGGAGGGACGAGCAGTACTTC. This translates into CASTSTSGRDEQYF.

V gene TRBV7-9 combines with J gene TRBJ2-3; a weak D match, TRBD2 (5 bases). The CDR3 is made up of 14 amino acids. CDR1 SEHNR and CDR2 FQNEAQ come from the germline V gene (reference sequence). Between the trimmed V and J ends, which lost 4 bases and 0 bases, there was a span of 8 bases. The CDR3 loop reads CASSSRTSTDTQYF. CDR3 coding DNA: TGTGCCAGCAGCTCGAGGACTAGCACAGATACGCAGTATTTT. The full variable domain, its missing parts supplied by reference TRBV7-9 and TRBJ2-3, is DTGVSQNPRHKITKRGQNVTFRCDPISEHNRLYWYRQTLGQGPEFLTYFQNEAQLEKSRLLSDRFSAERPKGSFSTLEIQRTEQGDSAMYLCASSSRTSTDTQYFGPGTRLTVL.

The J gene is TRBJ2-1, the V gene TRBV18; 7 nucleotides line up with TRBD2. This CDR3 is 15 amino acids long. The germline CDR1 and CDR2 sequences are KGHSH and LQKENI. V shed 3 bases, J shed 5 bases, and the junction held 7 bases outside the gene matches. CDR3 coding DNA: TGTGCCAGCTCACCGGGGGGGGAGGCCCACAATGAGCAGTTCTTC. It yields the protein CASSPGGEAHNEQFF.

This clonotype has just a few counts. The V call is TRBV7-2, the J call TRBJ2-5; D not resolved. V was shortened by 5 bases and J by 5 bases, with 9 bases between the two germline ends. This CDR3 is built from 12 residues. From germline, CDR1 is SGHTA and CDR2 FQGNSA. CDR3 coding DNA: TGTGCCAGCAGCCCGGGTTGGGAGACCCAGTACTTC. This translates into CASSPGWETQYF.

The chain links TRBV12-3 or TRBV12-4 to TRBJ2-1, with TRBD2 matching over 7 bases. The V gene end was trimmed by 10 bases and the J gene end by 4 bases; junction bases not matched to a gene: 10. This CDR3 has 14 residues. The CDR3 region is CATFPGGTYNEQFF. The CDR3 DNA reads as TGTGCCACCTTTCCCGGGGGGACGTACAATGAGCAGTTCTTC.

Ten or more counts support this clonotype. The chain has TRBV6-5 and TRBJ2-7; TRBD1 matches 7 bases. V gave up 6 bases and J gave up 2 bases; unmatched junction bases: 7. The CDR3 is 14 amino acids. CDR1 and CDR2 (germline): MNHEY, SVGAGI. CDR3 loop: CASSLQGITYEQYF. The CDR3 nucleotides are TGTGCCAGCAGCTTACAGGGGATTACCTACGAGCAGTACTTC.

The rearrangement uses TRBV6-1 and TRBJ2-1; D not certain. V lost 3 bases and J 0 bases, leaving 18 bases between the germline ends. In germline, CDR1 is MNHNS, CDR2 SASEGT. This CDR3 has 18 amino acids. CDR3 sequence reads: CASSEYREGTLSYNEQFF. As DNA, the CDR3 is TGTGCCAGCAGTGAGTATAGAGAAGGCACCCTCTCCTACAATGAGCAGTTCTTC.

J is TRBJ2-7 and V is TRBV20-1; D unresolved. The CDR3 totals 14 residues. Trimming shortened V by 3 bases and J by 3 bases, and 15 bases separated the two germline ends. Germline CDR1 and CDR2: DFQATT and SNEGSKA (reference sequence). CDR3 nucleotides: TGCAGTGCTAGGGGTACAGTCTATCACTACGAGCAGTACTTC. Translating gives CSARGTVYHYEQYF.

This clonotype was recorded a few times. The chain links TRBV29-1 to TRBJ2-5; D remains unclear. Germline V gives CDR1 SQVTM, CDR2 ANQGSEA. Between the trimmed V and J ends, which lost 1 base and 5 bases, there was a span of 11 bases. CDR3 length: 13 amino acids. CDR3 amino acids: CSVEVYPLETQYF. Written as DNA, the CDR3 is TGCAGCGTTGAAGTCTACCCTCTGGAGACCCAGTACTTC.

This clonotype was detected only a few times. In nucleotides, the CDR3 is TGCAGTGCTAGAGATCGATTGGAGGGCCACGAGCAGTACTTC. The encoded protein is CSARDRLEGHEQYF. V and J are TRBV20-1 and TRBJ2-7; maybe TRBD2 (6 bases). Germline CDR1 and CDR2: DFQATT and SNEGSKA (reference sequence). The V end lost 0 bases, the J end lost 5 bases, and 14 bases lay between the germline ends. This CDR3 is built from 14 residues.

This clonotype came up a few times. J is TRBJ2-3 and V is TRBV27; D remains ambiguous. This CDR3 spans 14 amino acids. Germline V CDR1 and CDR2: MNHEY, SMNVEV (reference sequence). Trimming removed 4 bases at V and 1 base at J, with 9 bases between. The CDR3 DNA reads as TGTGCCAGCAGTTCTGGGCTCCGCACAGATACGCAGTATTTT. It specifies CASSSGLRTDTQYF.

Ten or more counts support this clonotype. The chain links TRBV5-1 to TRBJ1-1; TRBD1 is a possible D gene (5 bases). Trimming cost V 3 bases and J 1 base, with 10 bases left between them. CDR3 length equals 14 residues. The germline CDR1 and CDR2 sequences are SGHRS and YFSETQ. CDR3 coding DNA: TGCGCCAGCAGCTGGGACCCATCGAACACTGAAGCTTTCTTT. This encodes CASSWDPSNTEAFF. Full variable domain (missing parts from reference TRBV5-1 and TRBJ1-1): KAGVTQTPRYLIKTRGQQVTLSCSPISGHRSVSWYQQTPGQGLQFLFEYFSETQRNKGNFPGRFSGRQFSNSRSEMNVSTLELGDSALYLCASSWDPSNTEAFFGQGTRLTVV.

Many counts were recorded for this clonotype. This chain connects TRBV12-3 or TRBV12-4 to TRBJ2-1; D not certain. The germline V and J ends were trimmed by 3 bases and 0 bases, with 6 bases remaining between them. The CDR3 spans 14 residues. The CDR3 bases are TGTGCCAGCAGTTTTGTTAGCTCCTACAATGAGCAGTTCTTC. Amino acids: CASSFVSSYNEQFF.

This clonotype was seen ten or more times. J is TRBJ1-1 and V is TRBV12-3 or TRBV12-4, with D unresolved. With 3 bases removed from V and 0 bases from J, the gap between germline ends came to 11 bases. The CDR3 length is 15 residues. CDR3 nucleotide sequence: TGTGCCAGCAGTTTGTCGTCTATCGTGAACACTGAAGCTTTCTTT. Translating it yields CASSLSSIVNTEAFF.

This chain links TRBV7-2 with TRBJ2-7, with TRBD2 as a possible D gene (6 bases). V was cut by 5 bases and J by 2 bases, with 13 bases left in between. This CDR3 region has 14 residues. Germline-derived CDR1 and CDR2 are SGHTA and FQGNSA. The CDR3 bases are TGTGCCAGCAGCCAATTACTAGCCCCCTACGAGCAGTACTTC. Translation: CASSQLLAPYEQYF.

This clonotype appeared a few times. This chain uses TRBV6-5 with TRBJ2-1; 7 nucleotides line up with TRBD2. This CDR3 is 17 amino acids long. Germline loops: CDR1 MNHEY, CDR2 SVGAGI. Trimming took 0 bases from V and 4 from J; bases not matched to a gene: 9. The CDR3 reads CASSYSTGGGPYNEQFF. CDR3 nucleotides: TGTGCCAGCAGTTACTCGACGGGCGGGGGACCTTACAATGAGCAGTTCTTC.

The rearrangement joins TRBV6-2 or TRBV6-3 to TRBJ2-3; no definite D call. CDR1 and CDR2 from the germline V gene are MNHEY and SVGEGT. Trimming took 5 bases from V and 7 from J, leaving 10 bases between them. The CDR3 has 12 amino acids. DNA of the CDR3: TGTGCCAGCAGTCCTCGTCTAAATACGCAGTATTTT. As protein: CASSPRLNTQYF.

A few counts support this clonotype. The chain is built from TRBV7-9 and TRBJ2-1; D gene uncertain. With 3 bases removed from V and 1 base from J, the gap between germline ends came to 7 bases. Germline V CDR1 and CDR2: SEHNR, FQNEAQ (reference sequence). This CDR3 contains 14 residues. CDR3 nucleotide sequence: TGTGCCAGCAGCTTCTCGGTATCCTACAATGAGCAGTTCTTC. Amino acid sequence: CASSFSVSYNEQFF.